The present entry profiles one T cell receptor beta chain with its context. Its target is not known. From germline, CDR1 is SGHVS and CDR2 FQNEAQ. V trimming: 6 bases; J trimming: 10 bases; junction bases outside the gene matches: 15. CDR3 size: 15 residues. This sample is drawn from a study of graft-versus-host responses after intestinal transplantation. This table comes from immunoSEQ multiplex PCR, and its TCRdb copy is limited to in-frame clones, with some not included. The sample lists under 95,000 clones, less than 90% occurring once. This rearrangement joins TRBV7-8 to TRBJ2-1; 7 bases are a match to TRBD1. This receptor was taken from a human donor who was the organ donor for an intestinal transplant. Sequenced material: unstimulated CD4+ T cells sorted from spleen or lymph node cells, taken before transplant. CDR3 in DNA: TGTGCCAGCAGACGGACAGGTGACATAAGGAGGGAGCAGTTCTTC. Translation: CASRRTGDIRREQFF.